The entry below gives a single T cell receptor beta chain sequence along with its context. Its antigen remains unidentified. Time point defined: week 47, end of study. The content of each vaccine dose was 300 ug of mutant IDH1 20-mer peptide, and topical imiquimod accompanied it. Each of the donors came in with new WHO grade 3 or 4 astrocytomas that were IDH1-mutant and ATRX-lost. V was clipped by 3 bases and J by 3 bases, with 14 bases between them. This CDR3 region has 15 residues. Per the germline V gene, CDR1 is SGHAT and CDR2 is FQDESV (reference sequence). Clones were read by immunoSEQ multiplex PCR, and TCRdb kept only the in-frame ones, dropping some. The sample has some 50,000 clones; around 60% are singletons. The data belong to a study of a mutant IDH1 vaccine in newly diagnosed glioma. Looking at the study overall: The initiation of vaccination occurred 4-6 weeks after radiotherapy alone, or with temozolomide cycles. Those enrolled had earlier been treated with radiotherapy, temozolomide, or both, mostly both.

This sequence joins TRBV11-1 and TRBJ1-1; D gene unclear. The sample in question was peripheral blood mononuclear cells (PBMCs), obtained from a glioma patient whose treatment included an IDH1 peptide vaccine. This receptor was taken from a man in his forties with glioma. Some clones in this sample may be carry-over from other donors' samples. The CDR3, as DNA: TGTGCCAGCAGCTTGAGGCGCGATGGGGACACTGAAGCTTTCTTT. Encoded protein: CASSLRRDGDTEAFF.